This T cell receptor (beta chain) comes out of a study of cytomegalovirus exposure and HLA in healthy donors. Study-wide results and limits: The productive fraction for most TCR beta V segments was about 90% or about 30% in an earlier analysis. The only immune exposure information that was available was CMV serostatus.

There are a few counts of this clone. Its target is unknown. The CDR3 has 13 amino acids. In germline, CDR1 is GTSNPN, CDR2 SVGIG (reference sequence). V was pared by 3 bases and J by 5 bases, with 4 bases of the junction left unmatched. 13 Jbeta primers and 60 Vbeta primers were used for the PCR. Using immunoSEQ multiplex PCR, the repertoire was profiled, and TCRdb retains in-frame clones only, with some absent. The table lists roughly 250,000 clones, 84% of them singletons. The J gene is TRBJ1-2, the V gene TRBV30, with 9 bases aligning to TRBD1. This sequence originates from a woman in her thirties or forties in good health and CMV-seropositive. Sequencing was performed on PBMCs. CDR3 coding DNA: TGTGCCTGGAGGGAACAGGGGGCGTATGGCTACACCTTC. Its protein is CAWREQGAYGYTF.